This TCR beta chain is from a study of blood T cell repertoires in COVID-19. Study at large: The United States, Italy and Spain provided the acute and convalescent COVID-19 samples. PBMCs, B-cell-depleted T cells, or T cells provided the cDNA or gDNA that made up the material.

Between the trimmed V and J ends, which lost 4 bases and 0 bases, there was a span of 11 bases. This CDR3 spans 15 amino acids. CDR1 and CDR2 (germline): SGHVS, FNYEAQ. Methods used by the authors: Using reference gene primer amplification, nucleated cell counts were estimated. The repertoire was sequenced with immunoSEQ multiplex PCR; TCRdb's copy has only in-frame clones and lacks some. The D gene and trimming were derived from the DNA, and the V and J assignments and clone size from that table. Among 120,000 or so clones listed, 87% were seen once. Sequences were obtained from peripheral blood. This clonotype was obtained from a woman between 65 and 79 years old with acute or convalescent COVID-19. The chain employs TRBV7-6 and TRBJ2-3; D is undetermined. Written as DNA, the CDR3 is TGTGCCAGCAGCTCTCAGGCTATTAGCACAGATACGCAGTATTTT. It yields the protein CASSSQAISTDTQYF.